The source of this T cell receptor beta chain is a study of PD-L1 blockade in urothelial cancer. Across the whole study: Atezolizumab (1,200 mg intravenously every 3 weeks) began in the mid-2010s for patients. About 90% of the 29 patients were men who had bladder-origin urothelial cancer. Individuals in the cohort had been given 0 to 3 earlier chemotherapy regimens.

Regarding time point: peripheral blood 6 weeks after treatment start. Between 1 and 8 samples, pretreatment and on-treatment, were given by each patient. Produced via immunoSEQ multiplex PCR; TCRdb's table is partial and in-frame only. The sample lists 48,000 or so clones; approximately 78% were seen once. Losses at the gene ends were 4 bases for V and 2 bases for J; bases not matched to a gene: 4. The CDR3 consists of 14 residues. Germline lookup yields CDR1 SGHNT and CDR2 YYREEE (reference sequence). This TCR derives from a man between 70 and 80 years old with urothelial cancer. V and J are TRBV5-4 and TRBJ2-5; 8 nucleotides line up with TRBD1. The specimen comprised PBMCs, sampled around atezolizumab (anti-PD-L1) treatment. CDR3 sequence: CASSGQGGQETQYF. Written as DNA, the CDR3 is TGTGCCAGCAGCGGACAGGGTGGGCAAGAGACCCAGTACTTC.